Each of the 27 T cell receptor beta chains below was sequenced from the same sample in a study of T cells in Graves' hyperthyroidism and ophthalmopathy. What was amplified from RNA transcripts were TCR beta CDR3 regions. First-round RT-PCR with HTBI primers amplified the TCR CDR3 region. TCRdb re-derived calls from the multiplex PCR reads in MiXCR, one entry per CDR3 protein. The sample shows about half a million distinct CDR3 sequences, less than 25% of them seen only once. Sequencing used blood. These receptors all stem from a man in his late teens or twenties with Graves' hyperthyroidism.

This clonotype is a singleton in its sample. V usage is TRBV24-1 and J usage is TRBJ1-1; D gene ambiguous. V dropped 3 bases and J dropped 1 base, with 11 bases sitting between them. This CDR3 region has 15 residues. Germline loops: CDR1 KGHDR, CDR2 SFDVKD. The DNA for the CDR3 is TGTGCCACCAGTGATGCGTTAGGCTCGAACACTGAAGCTTTCTTT. Residues: CATSDALGSNTEAFF.

The sample holds many counts of this clonotype. The V gene is TRBV7-2, the J gene TRBJ2-7; D gene ambiguous. Trimming took off 2 bases at V and 6 bases at J, with 8 bases between the two ends. Germline lookup yields CDR1 SGHTA and CDR2 FQGNSA. This CDR3 has 12 amino acids. CDR3 amino acids: CASSLIVGEQYF. The CDR3 bases are TGTGCCAGCAGCTTAATAGTGGGCGAGCAGTACTTC.

This clonotype was observed many times. J is TRBJ2-5 and V is TRBV12-3 or TRBV12-4; tentative D call: TRBD1 (6 bases). V was shortened by 3 bases and J by 3 bases, with 14 bases between the two germline ends. CDR3 size: 15 residues. CDR3 DNA sequence: TGTGCCAGCAGTTTCCCGGGGCAGGGGAAAGAGACCCAGTACTTC. Translating gives CASSFPGQGKETQYF.

This clonotype was counted many times. The chain has TRBV6-1 and TRBJ2-7, with 10 bases that match TRBD1. Unmatched junction bases numbered 7, after V lost 4 bases and J lost 4 bases. Looked up from germline, CDR1 is MNHNS and CDR2 is SASEGT. This CDR3 is 15 amino acids long. The CDR3 DNA follows: TGTGCCAGCAGTGCATGGGACAGGGGACCTTACGAGCAGTACTTC. Amino acid sequence: CASSAWDRGPYEQYF.

This clonotype has a handful of counts. Being one base from a much bigger clone, this may be a read error. The chain has TRBV28 and TRBJ1-2; 10 bases match TRBD1. The germline gives CDR1 MDHEN, CDR2 SYDVKM. CDR3 length: 15 amino acids. Trimming took 3 bases from V and 7 from J; bases not matched to a gene: 8. DNA for the CDR3: TGTGCCAGCAGTTTTCCGGACAGGGGGTTCTGTGGCTACACCTTC. Translation gives CASSFPDRGFCGYTF.

About this clonotype: A read error may account for a junction end that differs from germline. The chain couples TRBV6-1 to TRBJ1-5, with 7 bases fitting TRBD1. Germline CDR1 is MNHNS and CDR2 is SASEGT. The CDR3 length is 14 residues. The CDR3 reads CASSGDSENQPQHF. The CDR3 DNA is TGTGCCAGTAGTGGGGACAGCGAGAATCAGCCCCAGCATTTT.

This clonotype was observed at least ten times. The chain employs TRBV12-3 or TRBV12-4 and TRBJ2-7, with 9 bases lining up with TRBD1. Losses at the gene ends were 6 bases for V and 2 bases for J; bases not matched to a gene: 5. This CDR3 is built from 14 residues. The CDR3 region has the DNA TGTGCCAGCAGCACCGGGACAGGGACCTACGAGCAGTACTTC. It codes for CASSTGTGTYEQYF.

This clonotype turned up a few times. V usage is TRBV5-1 and J usage is TRBJ1-2; D not certain. Per the germline V gene, CDR1 is SGHRS and CDR2 is YFSETQ. V was cut by 4 bases and J by 4 bases, with 11 bases left in between. The CDR3 loop spans 13 amino acids. Here the CDR3 reads CASSPDNLYGYTF. DNA of the CDR3: TGCGCCAGCAGCCCTGACAACCTCTATGGCTACACCTTC.

The chain uses TRBV6-1 and TRBJ2-4; 7 nucleotides line up with TRBD1. From germline, CDR1 is MNHNS and CDR2 SASEGT. The CDR3 totals 14 residues. Germline trimming cut 3 bases from V and 3 bases from J; bases unmatched to any gene: 2. The chain's CDR3 is CASSDTGDKNIQYF. For the CDR3, the DNA is TGTGCCAGCAGTGATACAGGGGACAAAAACATTCAGTACTTC.

With regard to this clonotype: An end of the junction does not agree with germline; a read error may underlie this. The rearrangement joins TRBV28 to TRBJ1-1; D is unclear. The CDR3 is 13 amino acids. The germline V gene has CDR1 MDHEN and CDR2 SYDVKM. The CDR3, as DNA: TGTGCCAGCAGTCCCGTCGGGTACACTGACGCTTTCTTT. This translates into CASSPVGYTDAFF.

To note about this clonotype: This may stem from a read error, because a much larger clone lies one nucleotide away. The rearrangement uses TRBV7-9 and TRBJ1-2; D gene uncertain. The CDR3 has 14 amino acids. CDR1 and CDR2 (germline): SEHNR, FQNEAQ (reference sequence). The CDR3 region has the DNA TGTGTCAGCAGCCCCCTCGAGGAGAGCTATGGCTACACCTTC. Encoded protein: CVSSPLEESYGYTF.

In this sample, this clonotype turned up many times. The chain has TRBV12-3 or TRBV12-4 and TRBJ1-5; D is ambiguous. The V end was cut by 2 bases, the J end by 8 bases, with 10 bases between. CDR3 length equals 13 residues. CDR3 region: CASSLNIGKPQHF. In DNA, the CDR3 is TGTGCCAGCAGTTTAAACATCGGGAAGCCCCAGCATTTT.

This clonotype was seen many times. The chain couples TRBV7-2 to TRBJ2-7; the D gene is possibly TRBD2 (6 bases). Germline CDR1 and CDR2: SGHTA and FQGNSA. V was trimmed by 2 bases and J by 2 bases, leaving 13 bases between them. There are 15 residues in the CDR3. CDR3 in amino acids: CASSLWRGSAYEQYF. The DNA of the CDR3 is TGTGCCAGCAGCTTATGGAGGGGTTCGGCCTACGAGCAGTACTTC.

The V gene is TRBV28, the J gene TRBJ1-1; D unresolved. CDR1 is MDHEN and CDR2 is SYDVKM in the germline V gene. Trimming left V 8 bases short and J 1 base short, with 14 bases between. This CDR3 has 14 residues. CDR3 in amino acids: CASESPPKNTEAFF. The CDR3 DNA is TGTGCCAGCGAGTCTCCTCCCAAGAACACTGAAGCTTTCTTT.

This clonotype was counted ten times or more. The rearrangement links TRBV6-1 to TRBJ1-1; D is undetermined. CDR1 is MNHNS, CDR2 SASEGT, per germline. V shed 3 bases and J shed 4 bases, with 24 bases lying between them. The CDR3 runs to 18 residues. CDR3 protein: CASSDASFSQGLGTEAFF. The CDR3 DNA reads TGTGCCAGCAGTGACGCGTCCTTTTCACAAGGGCTGGGCACTGAAGCTTTCTTT.

This clonotype has only a few counts. DNA for the CDR3: TGCAGTGCTAGTTGGGCAGGGTCCTACGAGCAGTACTTC. It specifies CSASWAGSYEQYF. The chain carries TRBV20-1 and TRBJ2-7; the D gene is possibly TRBD1 (5 bases). Germline CDR1 and CDR2: DFQATT and SNEGSKA (reference sequence). V was clipped by 3 bases and J by 1 base, with 10 bases between them. The CDR3 covers 13 residues.

V and J are TRBV29-1 and TRBJ1-1; TRBD1 agrees at 7 bases. CDR3 length: 13 residues. Per germline, CDR1 SQVTM and CDR2 ANQGSEA. V was clipped by 4 bases and J by 3 bases; unmatched bases: 5. The CDR3 is CSVAGGKDTEAFF. CDR3 nucleotides: TGCAGCGTTGCAGGGGGGAAGGACACTGAAGCTTTCTTT.

This chain connects TRBV5-5 to TRBJ1-3; D unclear. Germline V gene sequence: CDR1 SGHKS, CDR2 YYEKEE (reference sequence). The CDR3 runs to 16 residues. V shed 0 bases and J shed 2 bases, with 12 bases lying between them. The CDR3 loop is CASSLGGGPTGNTIYF. The CDR3 coding sequence is TGTGCCAGCAGCTTGGGTGGAGGCCCGACTGGAAACACCATATATTTT.

The CDR3 sequence is CASSYLPRGAEAFF. CDR3 nucleotides: TGTGCCAGCAGTTACCTTCCAAGAGGTGCTGAAGCTTTCTTT. The rearrangement joins TRBV6-5 to TRBJ1-1; no definite D call. V was shortened by 2 bases and J by 6 bases, with 13 bases between the two germline ends. CDR3 length equals 14 residues. Germline CDR1 and CDR2: MNHEY and SVGAGI.

V is TRBV28 and J is TRBJ2-7, with TRBD2 identical over 7 bases. Unmatched junction bases numbered 7, after V lost 5 bases and J lost 0 bases. Germline V lookup: CDR1 MDHEN, CDR2 SYDVKM. This CDR3 region has 15 residues. The CDR3 region has the DNA TGTGCCAGCAGTCGATACCCGGGGGGCTCCTACGAGCAGTACTTC. It yields the protein CASSRYPGGSYEQYF. Full variable domain (remainder filled in from reference TRBV28 and TRBJ2-7): DVKVTQSSRYLVKRTGEKVFLECVQDMDHENMFWYRQDPGLGLRLIYFSYDVKMKEKGDIPEGYSVSREKKERFSLILESASTNQTSMYLCASSRYPGGSYEQYFGPGTRLTVT.

This clonotype was found a few times. The genes are TRBV5-4 and TRBJ2-7, with TRBD2 matching 8 bases. J gave up 3 bases and V 4 bases, and 12 bases lay outside the gene matches. Germline V gene lookup returns CDR1 SGHNT and CDR2 YYREEE (reference sequence). The CDR3 runs to 16 residues. CDR3 DNA sequence: TGTGCCAGCAGCGCTCGGTCGGGCGGGGGGAACTACGAGCAGTACTTC. Amino acids: CASSARSGGGNYEQYF.

This clonotype was observed many times. This CDR3 is CASSLRQINVLTF. CDR3 in DNA: TGTGCCAGCAGCTTAAGGCAGATCAACGTCCTGACTTTC. This rearrangement joins TRBV7-2 to TRBJ2-6, with D hard to call. This CDR3 has 13 residues. Trimming removed 2 bases at V and 9 bases at J, with 8 bases between. Per germline, CDR1 SGHTA and CDR2 FQGNSA. Full variable domain (outside the CDR3, taken from reference TRBV7-2 and TRBJ2-6): GAGVSQSPSNKVTEKGKDVELRCDPISGHTALYWYRQSLGQGLEFLIYFQGNSAPDKSGLPSDRFSAERTGGSVSTLTIQRTQQEDSAVYLCASSLRQINVLTFGAGSRLTVL.

The chain couples TRBV10-1 to TRBJ2-5; TRBD1 aligns across 7 bases. The germline V gene encodes CDR1 WNHNN and CDR2 SYGVQD (reference sequence). J was trimmed by 5 bases and V by 4 bases; bases with no gene match: 10. CDR3 length: 15 residues. The CDR3 is CASSAGQVEAETQYF. The CDR3, as DNA: TGCGCCAGCAGTGCCGGACAGGTGGAGGCGGAGACCCAGTACTTC.

In this sample, this clonotype turned up many times. The V call is TRBV6-5, the J call TRBJ1-1; 7 bases match TRBD1. Germline values: CDR1 MNHEY, CDR2 SVGAGI. Trimming took 5 bases from V and 1 from J; bases not matched to a gene: 7. This CDR3 is 15 amino acids long. The CDR3 here is CASSIRQGRNTEAFF. The CDR3 DNA reads as TGTGCCAGCAGTATACGACAGGGTCGGAACACTGAAGCTTTCTTT.

In its sample, this clonotype was seen many times. The gene calls are TRBV11-2 and TRBJ2-7, with 7 positions matching TRBD2. Losses at the gene ends were 0 bases for V and 3 bases for J; bases not matched to a gene: 2. CDR1 and CDR2 (germline): SGHAT, FQNNGV. CDR3 size: 14 residues. CDR3 coding DNA: TGTGCCAGCAGCTTAGATTGGGGGGGCTACGAGCAGTACTTC. Residues: CASSLDWGGYEQYF. The full variable domain, in which reference TRBV11-2 and TRBJ2-7 provide the parts outside the CDR3, is EAGVAQSPRYKIIEKRQSVAFWCNPISGHATLYWYQQILGQGPKLLIQFQNNGVVDDSQLPKDRFSAERLKGVDSTLKIQPAKLEDSAVYLCASSLDWGGYEQYFGPGTRLTVT.

In this sample, this clonotype turned up many times. The V gene is TRBV6-1, the J gene TRBJ1-1; a possible D gene is TRBD1 (6 bases). The CDR3 has 13 amino acids. The germline V gene encodes CDR1 MNHNS and CDR2 SASEGT. With 2 bases removed from V and 7 bases from J, the gap between germline ends came to 11 bases. The CDR3 protein is CASSESQGYEAFF. CDR3 bases: TGTGCCAGCAGTGAATCACAGGGATATGAAGCTTTCTTT.

The rearrangement links TRBV6-1 to TRBJ1-1, with D possibly TRBD1 on 5 matching bases. Germline CDR1 is MNHNS and CDR2 is SASEGT. The CDR3 consists of 15 residues. V lost 2 bases and J 4 bases, leaving 14 bases between the germline ends. The CDR3 region is CASSEKVSGATEAFF. The CDR3 coding sequence is TGTGCCAGCAGTGAAAAGGTCAGTGGGGCCACTGAAGCTTTCTTT.